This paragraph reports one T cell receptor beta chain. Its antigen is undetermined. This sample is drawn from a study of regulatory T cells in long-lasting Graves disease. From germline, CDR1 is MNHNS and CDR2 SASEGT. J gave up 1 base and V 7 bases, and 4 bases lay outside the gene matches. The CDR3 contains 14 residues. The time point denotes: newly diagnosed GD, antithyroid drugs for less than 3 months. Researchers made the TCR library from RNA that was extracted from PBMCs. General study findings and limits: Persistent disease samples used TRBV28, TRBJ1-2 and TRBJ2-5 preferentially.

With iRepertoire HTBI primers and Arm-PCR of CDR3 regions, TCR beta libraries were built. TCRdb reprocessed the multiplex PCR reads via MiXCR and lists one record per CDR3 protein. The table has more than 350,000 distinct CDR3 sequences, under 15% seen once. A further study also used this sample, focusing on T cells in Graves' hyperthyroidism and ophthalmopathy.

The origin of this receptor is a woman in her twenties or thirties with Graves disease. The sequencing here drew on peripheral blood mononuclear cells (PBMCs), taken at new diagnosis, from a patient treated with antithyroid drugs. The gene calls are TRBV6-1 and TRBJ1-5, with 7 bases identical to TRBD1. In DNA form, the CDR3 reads TGTGCCAGCATGGGAGGGGGCAGCAATCAGCCCCAGCATTTT. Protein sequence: CASMGGGSNQPQHF.